This T cell receptor beta chain was identified in a study of CD8+CD57+ T cells in acquired aplastic anemia. Only patients with CD8+CD57+ cell expansion on flow cytometry were chosen for sequencing. This clonotype has a count of ten or more. Genomic DNA served as template for TCR beta VDJ and CDR3 profiling. TCRdb redid the calling of the reads with MiXCR, one entry per CDR3 protein. The sample contains under 200,000 distinct CDR3 sequences, 48% of which appear only once. V lost 3 bases and J lost 1, with 12 bases in between. The CDR3 has 15 amino acids. Germline values: CDR1 SEHNR, CDR2 FQNEAQ (reference sequence).

The specimen was sorted CD4+, CD8+, or CD8+CD57+ T cells (not recorded which) from PBMCs. This clonotype was obtained from a human donor with aplastic anemia. The J gene is TRBJ1-1, the V gene TRBV7-9; TRBD1 might be the D (6 bases). DNA of the CDR3: TGTGCCAGCAGCTTGGACAGACGGTGGAACACTGAAGCTTTCTTT. Encoded protein: CASSLDRRWNTEAFF.